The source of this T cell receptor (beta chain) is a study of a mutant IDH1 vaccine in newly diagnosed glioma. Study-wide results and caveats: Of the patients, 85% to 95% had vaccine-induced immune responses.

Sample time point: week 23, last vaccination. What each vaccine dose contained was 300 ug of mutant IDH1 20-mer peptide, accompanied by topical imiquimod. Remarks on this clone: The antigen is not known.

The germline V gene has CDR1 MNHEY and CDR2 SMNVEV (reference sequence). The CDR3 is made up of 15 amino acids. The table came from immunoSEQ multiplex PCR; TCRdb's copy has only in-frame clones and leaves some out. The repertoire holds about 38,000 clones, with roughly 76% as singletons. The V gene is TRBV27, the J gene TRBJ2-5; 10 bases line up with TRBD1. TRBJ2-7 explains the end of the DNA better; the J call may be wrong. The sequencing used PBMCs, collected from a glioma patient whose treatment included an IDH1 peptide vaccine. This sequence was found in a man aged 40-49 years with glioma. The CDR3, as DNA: TGTGCCAGCAGTTGCACCGGGACAGGGGACTGCGAGCAGTACTTC. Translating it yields CASSCTGTGDCEQYF.